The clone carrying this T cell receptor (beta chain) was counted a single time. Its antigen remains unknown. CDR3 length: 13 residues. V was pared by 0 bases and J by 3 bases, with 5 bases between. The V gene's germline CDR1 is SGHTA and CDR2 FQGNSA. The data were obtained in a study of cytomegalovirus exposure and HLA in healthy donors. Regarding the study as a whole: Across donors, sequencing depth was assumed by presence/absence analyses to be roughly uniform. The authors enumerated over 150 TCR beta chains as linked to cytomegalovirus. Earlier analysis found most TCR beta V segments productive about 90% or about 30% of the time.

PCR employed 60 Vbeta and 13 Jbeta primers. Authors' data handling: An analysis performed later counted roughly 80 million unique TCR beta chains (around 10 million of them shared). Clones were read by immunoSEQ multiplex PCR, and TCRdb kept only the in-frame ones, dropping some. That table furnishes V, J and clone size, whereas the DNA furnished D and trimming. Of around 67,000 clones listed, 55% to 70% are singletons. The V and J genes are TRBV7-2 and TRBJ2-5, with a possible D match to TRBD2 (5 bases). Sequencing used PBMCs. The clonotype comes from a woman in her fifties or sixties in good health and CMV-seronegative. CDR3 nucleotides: TGTGCCAGCAGCTTAGCGAGGGAAGAGACCCAGTACTTC. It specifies CASSLAREETQYF.